The sequence of this T cell receptor (beta chain) was determined in a study of early T cells in non-severe SARS-CoV-2 infection. At the level of the study: Unsorted whole-blood RNA was sequenced in bulk, leaving chains unpaired.

Individual cDNA molecules carried attached unique molecular identifiers. Each CDR3 protein gets one entry after TCRdb re-called the 5' RACE reads with MiXCR. The table lists just under 65,000 distinct CDR3 sequences, roughly 14% of them singletons. Source material: whole blood. The TCR comes from an adult who was a healthcare worker with PCR-confirmed SARS-CoV-2 infection or an uninfected control (not recorded which).

CDR3 coding DNA: TGTGCTAGTGGTTTGCGGGGACAGGGATTCGTCGGGGAGACCCAGTACTTC. Encoded protein: CASGLRGQGFVGETQYF. The chain employs TRBV12-5 and TRBJ2-5; 9 nucleotides align to TRBD1. From germline, CDR1 is LGHNT and CDR2 FRNRAP. Losses at the gene ends were 2 bases for V and 5 bases for J; bases not matched to a gene: 12. The CDR3 contains 17 residues.